The 19 T cell receptor beta chains presented below share a single source sample, sequenced in a study of T cell responses to AZD1222 COVID-19 vaccine. Profiled with immunoSEQ multiplex PCR; TCRdb holds only in-frame clones, not every one. This sample carries 70,000 to 90,000 clones, roughly 88% of them seen once, and the ten largest clones take roughly an eighth. The sample here was peripheral blood, taken 28 days after the second AZD1222 dose. Receptors were obtained from an adult who received the AZD1222 COVID-19 vaccine.

The CDR3 is CASTLQERGIGKPYEQYV. CDR3 DNA sequence: TGTGCCAGCACCCTTCAAGAACGGGGGATTGGAAAGCCCTACGAGCAGTACGTC. The J gene is TRBJ2-7, the V gene TRBV3-1 (or the pseudogene TRBV3-2), with D perhaps TRBD2 (6 bases). The CDR3 runs 18 residues. V lost 7 bases and J lost 2, with 27 bases in between. CDR1 is LGHDT, CDR2 YNNKEL, per germline (reference sequence).

The V and J genes are TRBV27 and TRBJ2-7; 7 bases are a match to TRBD1. CDR1 MNHEY and CDR2 SMNVEV come from the germline V gene (reference sequence). The CDR3 loop spans 15 amino acids. Trimming took 4 bases from V and 2 from J; bases not matched to a gene: 8. Here the CDR3 DNA reads TGTGCCAGCAGTTGGCAGGGGGTGAGGGCCTACGAGCAGTACTTC. It codes for CASSWQGVRAYEQYF.

This chain links TRBV14 with TRBJ2-2; D tentatively reads TRBD1 or TRBD2 (5 bases each). The CDR3 loop spans 17 amino acids. The germline V gene has CDR1 SGHDN and CDR2 FVKESK. The V and J ends lost 3 bases and 4 bases respectively, with 18 bases between them. CDR3 amino acids: CASSHGARTPRTGELFF. Here the CDR3 DNA reads TGTGCCAGCAGCCACGGGGCGCGGACACCGCGCACCGGGGAGCTGTTTTTT.

This clone was detected once. The genes are TRBV25-1 and TRBJ1-5; no clear D gene. Germline lookup yields CDR1 MGHDK and CDR2 SYGVNS. Trimming left V 3 bases short and J 5 bases short, with 11 bases between. This CDR3 is built from 14 residues. The CDR3 region is CASSESTRHQPQHF. The CDR3 DNA is TGTGCCAGCAGTGAGTCAACAAGGCATCAGCCCCAGCATTTT.

This chain uses TRBV6-2 or TRBV6-3 with TRBJ1-2; D remains unclear. The length of the CDR3 is 14 residues. The germline V and J ends were trimmed by 1 base and 1 base, with 7 bases remaining between them. CDR1 and CDR2 (germline): MNHEY, SVGEGT. In DNA, the CDR3 is TGTGCCAGCAGTTACTGGACCGTTAACTATGGCTACACCTTC. It translates to CASSYWTVNYGYTF.

DNA for the CDR3: TGTGCCAGCAGCCCGAGGGACAGACATTCACCCCTCCACTTT. As protein: CASSPRDRHSPLHF. The chain joins TRBV28 to TRBJ1-6, with 7 bases fitting TRBD1. The CDR3 is made up of 14 amino acids. Germline assignment: CDR1 MDHEN and CDR2 SYDVKM. J was trimmed by 8 bases and V by 6 bases; bases with no gene match: 7.

This clone was counted only a few times. The chain recombines TRBV4-3 with TRBJ1-5; unclear D gene. The CDR3 loop spans 15 amino acids. V was cut by 0 bases and J by 2 bases, with 8 bases left in between. Germline CDR1 is LGHNA and CDR2 is YSLEER. For the CDR3, the DNA is TGCGCCAGCAGCCAAGAAGCTCAAGGCAATCAGCCCCAGCATTTT. Protein sequence: CASSQEAQGNQPQHF.

CDR3 sequence: CASGGDTDTQYF. The CDR3 DNA follows: TGTGCTAGTGGGGGGGACACAGATACGCAGTATTTT. This chain links TRBV12-5 with TRBJ2-3; D assignment may be TRBD1 or TRBD2 (5 bases each). The CDR3 length is 12 residues. Trimming left V 6 bases short and J 2 bases short, with 6 bases between. Germline CDR1 LGHNT, CDR2 FRNRAP.

The CDR3 DNA follows: TGTGCCAGCAGCCAGCGGTCTAGCGGGGCTAATGAGCAGTTCTTC. It codes for CASSQRSSGANEQFF. The chain joins TRBV3-1 (or the pseudogene TRBV3-2) to TRBJ2-1; 9 bases are a match to TRBD2. The junction had 7 bases not matched to a gene; V was cut back by 3 bases and J by 7 bases. The CDR3 is 15 residues long. Germline lookup yields CDR1 LGHDT and CDR2 YNNKEL (reference sequence).

This clone was seen repeatedly, ten times or more. This chain links TRBV3-1 (or the pseudogene TRBV3-2) with TRBJ1-2; the D gene is possibly TRBD1 (6 bases). Germline V gene data show CDR1 as LGHDT and CDR2 as YNNKEL (reference sequence). The CDR3 covers 13 residues. V was pared by 4 bases and J by 7 bases, with 13 bases between. DNA for the CDR3: TGTGCCAGCAGCCGAGCACAGGGCTCTGGCTACACCTTC. Protein sequence: CASSRAQGSGYTF.

The V call is TRBV19, the J call TRBJ1-5, with D perhaps TRBD1 (5 bases). CDR1 is LNHDA and CDR2 is SQIVND in the germline V gene (reference sequence). This CDR3 has 14 amino acids. Trimming shortened V by 7 bases and J by 4 bases, and 14 bases separated the two germline ends. The CDR3 loop reads CASTLEGWNQPQHF. The CDR3 DNA is TGTGCCAGTACCCTAGAGGGGTGGAATCAGCCCCAGCATTTT.

The chain joins TRBV12-3 or TRBV12-4 to TRBJ1-2, with D possibly being TRBD1 (5 bases). CDR3 length: 12 amino acids. The V gene lost 5 bases and the J gene lost 13 bases, with 17 bases spanning the gap. The CDR3 nucleotides are TGTGCCAGCAGTCCCGGGGCCGAGGCTAGCACCTTC. It encodes CASSPGAEASTF.

This chain links TRBV5-1 with TRBJ1-5; D possibly corresponds to TRBD1 (5 bases). Germline V gives CDR1 SGHRS, CDR2 YFSETQ. V lost 1 base and J 4 bases, leaving 9 bases between the germline ends. The CDR3 consists of 14 residues. The CDR3 DNA sequence: TGCGCCAGCAGCTTGAGGGGCGGGAATCAGCCCCAGCATTTT. Its protein product is CASSLRGGNQPQHF.

The chain employs TRBV7-9 and TRBJ2-3; 15 bases align to TRBD2. Per germline, CDR1 SEHNR and CDR2 FQNEAQ (reference sequence). The V segment lost 6 bases and the J segment 2 bases; nucleotides outside the gene matches: 9. This CDR3 region has 18 residues. The CDR3, as DNA: TGTGCCAGCAGTCCACCGGGACTAGCGGGGGGAAACACAGATACGCAGTATTTT. It specifies CASSPPGLAGGNTDTQYF.

This clone was counted a single time. The chain is built from TRBV5-1 and TRBJ2-5, with a possible D match to TRBD1 (5 bases). The CDR3 covers 13 residues. Germline V gives CDR1 SGHRS, CDR2 YFSETQ. Trimming removed 0 bases from V and 4 bases from J, with 7 bases in between. CDR3 DNA: TGCGCCAGCAGCTTGGATCAGGGAGAGACCCAGTACTTC. Encoded protein: CASSLDQGETQYF.

This chain joins TRBV6-2 or TRBV6-3 and TRBJ1-1; D gene unclear. The germline V gene has CDR1 MNHEY and CDR2 SVGEGT. The CDR3 consists of 11 residues. V lost 0 bases and J lost 10, with 6 bases in between. The CDR3 region has the DNA TGTGCCAGCAGTTACTCCAGGTTAGCTTTCTTT. Protein sequence: CASSYSRLAFF.

V usage is TRBV5-1 and J usage is TRBJ1-4; D is unclear. Germline V gene lookup returns CDR1 SGHRS and CDR2 YFSETQ. V was clipped by 5 bases and J by 8 bases, with 13 bases between them. The CDR3 has 13 amino acids. CDR3 protein: CASRLGSGEKLFF. The CDR3 DNA sequence: TGCGCCAGCAGACTGGGAAGCGGGGAAAAACTGTTTTTT.

The chain employs TRBV14 and TRBJ2-2, with D possibly matching TRBD1 (6 bases). Trimming stripped 1 base from V and 10 bases from J, with 16 bases between. The CDR3 extends over 15 amino acids. The germline V gene has CDR1 SGHDN and CDR2 FVKESK. As DNA, the CDR3 is TGTGCCAGCAGCCAAGGGGGGCTAGCAGGAGTGGAGCTGTTTTTT. Translated, it gives CASSQGGLAGVELFF.

The chain's CDR3 is CASSLSPNTGELFF. CDR3 nucleotide sequence: TGTGCCAGCAGTTTATCTCCGAACACCGGGGAGCTGTTTTTT. This chain uses TRBV27 with TRBJ2-2; D is unclear. Germline CDR1 MNHEY, CDR2 SMNVEV (reference sequence). The CDR3 consists of 14 residues. With 0 bases removed from V and 0 bases from J, the gap between germline ends came to 2 bases.